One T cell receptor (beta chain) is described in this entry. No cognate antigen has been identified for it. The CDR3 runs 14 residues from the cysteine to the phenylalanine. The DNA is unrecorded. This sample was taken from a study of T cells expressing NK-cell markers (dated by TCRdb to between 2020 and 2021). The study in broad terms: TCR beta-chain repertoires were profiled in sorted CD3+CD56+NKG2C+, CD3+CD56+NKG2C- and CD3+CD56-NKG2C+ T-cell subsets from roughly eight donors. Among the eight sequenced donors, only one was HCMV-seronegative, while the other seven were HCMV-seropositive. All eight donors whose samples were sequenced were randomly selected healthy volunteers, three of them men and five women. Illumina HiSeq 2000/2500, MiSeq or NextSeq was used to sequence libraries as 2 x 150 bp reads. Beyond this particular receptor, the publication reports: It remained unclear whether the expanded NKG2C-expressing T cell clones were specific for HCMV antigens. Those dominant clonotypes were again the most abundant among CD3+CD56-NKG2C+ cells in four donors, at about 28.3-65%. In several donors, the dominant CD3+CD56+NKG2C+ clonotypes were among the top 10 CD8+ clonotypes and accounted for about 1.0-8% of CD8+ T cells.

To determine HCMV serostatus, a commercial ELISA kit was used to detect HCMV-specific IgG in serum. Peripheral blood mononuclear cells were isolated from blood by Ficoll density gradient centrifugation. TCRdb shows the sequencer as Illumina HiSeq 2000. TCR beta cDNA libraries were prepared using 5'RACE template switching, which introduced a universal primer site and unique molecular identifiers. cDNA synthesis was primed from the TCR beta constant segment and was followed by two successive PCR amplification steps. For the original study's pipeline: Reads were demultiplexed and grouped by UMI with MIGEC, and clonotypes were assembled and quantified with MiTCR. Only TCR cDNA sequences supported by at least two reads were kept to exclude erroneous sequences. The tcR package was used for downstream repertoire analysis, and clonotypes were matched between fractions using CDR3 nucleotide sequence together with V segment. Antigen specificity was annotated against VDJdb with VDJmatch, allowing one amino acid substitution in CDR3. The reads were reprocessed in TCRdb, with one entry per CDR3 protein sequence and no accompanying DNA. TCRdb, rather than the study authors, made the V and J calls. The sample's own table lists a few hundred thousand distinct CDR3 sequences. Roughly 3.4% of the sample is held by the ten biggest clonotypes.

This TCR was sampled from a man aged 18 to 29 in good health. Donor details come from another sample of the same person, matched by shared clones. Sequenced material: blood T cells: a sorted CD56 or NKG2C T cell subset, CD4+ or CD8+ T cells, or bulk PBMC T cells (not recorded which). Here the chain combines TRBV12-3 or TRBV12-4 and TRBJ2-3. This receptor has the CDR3 CASTLLESTDTQYF.